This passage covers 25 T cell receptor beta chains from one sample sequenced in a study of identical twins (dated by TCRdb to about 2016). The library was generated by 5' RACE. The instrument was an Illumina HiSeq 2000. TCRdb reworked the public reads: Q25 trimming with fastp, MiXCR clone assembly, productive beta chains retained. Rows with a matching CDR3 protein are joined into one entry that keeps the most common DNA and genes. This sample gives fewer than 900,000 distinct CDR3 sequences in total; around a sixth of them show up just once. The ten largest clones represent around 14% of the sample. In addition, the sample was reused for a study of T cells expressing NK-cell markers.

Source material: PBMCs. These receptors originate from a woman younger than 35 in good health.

The CDR3 here is CASSSGGRTSGNTIYF. For the CDR3, the DNA is TGTGCCAGCAGTTCAGGGGGCAGAACTTCTGGAAACACCATATATTTT. The chain uses TRBV9 and TRBJ1-3, with 8 bases identical to TRBD1. Germline V gene sequence: CDR1 SGDLS, CDR2 YYNGEE. J lost 1 base, V lost 5 bases, and 8 bases had no gene match. The CDR3 extends over 16 amino acids.

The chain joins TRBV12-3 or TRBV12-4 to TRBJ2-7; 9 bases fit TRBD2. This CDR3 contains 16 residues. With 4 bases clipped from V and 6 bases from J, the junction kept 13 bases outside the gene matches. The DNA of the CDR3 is TGTGCCAGCAGTTCCCGACTAGCGGAGGGGGCCGGCGAGCAGTACTTC. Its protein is CASSSRLAEGAGEQYF.

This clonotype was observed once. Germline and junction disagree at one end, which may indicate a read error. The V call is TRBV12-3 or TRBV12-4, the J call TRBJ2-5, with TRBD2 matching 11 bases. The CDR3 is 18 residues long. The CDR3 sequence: CTSRSPSSGGRFAQTQYF. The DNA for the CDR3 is TGTACCAGCAGGTCCCCTTCTAGCGGGGGGCGGTTTGCTCAGACCCAGTACTTC.

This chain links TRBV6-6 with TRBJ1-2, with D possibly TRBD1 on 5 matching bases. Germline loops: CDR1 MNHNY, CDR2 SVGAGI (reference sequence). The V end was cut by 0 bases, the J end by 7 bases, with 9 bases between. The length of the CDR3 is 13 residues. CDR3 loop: CASSYSTVGGYTF. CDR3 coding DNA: TGTGCCAGCAGTTACTCGACAGTAGGTGGCTACACCTTC.

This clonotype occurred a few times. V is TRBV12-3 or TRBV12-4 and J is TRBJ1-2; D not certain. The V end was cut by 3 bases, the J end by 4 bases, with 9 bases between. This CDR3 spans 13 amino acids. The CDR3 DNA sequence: TGTGCCAGCAGTTTGCAGGAGGGCTATGGCTACACCTTC. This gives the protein CASSLQEGYGYTF.

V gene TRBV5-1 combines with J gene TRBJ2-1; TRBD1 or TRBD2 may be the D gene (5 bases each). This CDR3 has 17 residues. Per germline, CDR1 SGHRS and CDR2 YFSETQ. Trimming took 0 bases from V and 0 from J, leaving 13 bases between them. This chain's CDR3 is CASSLATGTDSYNEQFF. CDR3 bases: TGCGCCAGCAGCTTGGCAACCGGGACCGACTCCTACAATGAGCAGTTCTTC.

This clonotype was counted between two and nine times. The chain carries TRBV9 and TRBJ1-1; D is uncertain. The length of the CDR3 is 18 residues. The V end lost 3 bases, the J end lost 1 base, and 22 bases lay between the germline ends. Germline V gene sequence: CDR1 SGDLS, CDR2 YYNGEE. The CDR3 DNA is TGTGCCAGCAGCGATGGAACCGCGGTGAGACTCGGGAACACTGAAGCTTTCTTT. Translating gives CASSDGTAVRLGNTEAFF.

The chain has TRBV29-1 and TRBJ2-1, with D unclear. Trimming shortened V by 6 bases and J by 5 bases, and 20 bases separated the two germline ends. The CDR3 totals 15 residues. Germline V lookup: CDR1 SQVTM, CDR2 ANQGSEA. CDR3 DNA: TGCAGCGTACCCCATTTTTTCGGGCACGACAATGAGCAGTTCTTC. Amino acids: CSVPHFFGHDNEQFF.

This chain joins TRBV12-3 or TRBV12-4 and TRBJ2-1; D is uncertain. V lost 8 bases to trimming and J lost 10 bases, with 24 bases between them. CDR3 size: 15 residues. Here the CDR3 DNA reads TGTGCCAGCGGGCCTCCGGCCTATATAATCTCCGAGCAGTTCTTC. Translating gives CASGPPAYIISEQFF.

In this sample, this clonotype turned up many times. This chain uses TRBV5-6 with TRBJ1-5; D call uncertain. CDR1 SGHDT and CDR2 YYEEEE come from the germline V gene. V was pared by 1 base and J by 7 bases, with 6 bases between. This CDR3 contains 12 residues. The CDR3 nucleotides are TGTGCCAGCAGCTTGTACAACCAGCCCCAGCATTTT. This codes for CASSLYNQPQHF.

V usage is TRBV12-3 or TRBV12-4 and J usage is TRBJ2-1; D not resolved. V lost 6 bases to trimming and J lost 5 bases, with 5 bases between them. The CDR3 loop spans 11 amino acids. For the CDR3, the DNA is TGTGCCAGCAGAATGGACAATGAGCAGTTCTTC. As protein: CASRMDNEQFF.

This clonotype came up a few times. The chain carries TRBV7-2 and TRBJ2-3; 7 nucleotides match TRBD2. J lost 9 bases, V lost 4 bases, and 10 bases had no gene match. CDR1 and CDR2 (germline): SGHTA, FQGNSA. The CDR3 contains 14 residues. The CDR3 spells CASSSNRGRETQYF. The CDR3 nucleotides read TGTGCCAGCAGCTCTAATCGCGGGCGGGAGACGCAGTATTTT. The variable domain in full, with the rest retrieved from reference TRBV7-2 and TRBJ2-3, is GAGVSQSPSNKVTEKGKDVELRCDPISGHTALYWYRQSLGQGLEFLIYFQGNSAPDKSGLPSDRFSAERTGGSVSTLTIQRTQQEDSAVYLCASSSNRGRETQYFGPGTRLTVL.

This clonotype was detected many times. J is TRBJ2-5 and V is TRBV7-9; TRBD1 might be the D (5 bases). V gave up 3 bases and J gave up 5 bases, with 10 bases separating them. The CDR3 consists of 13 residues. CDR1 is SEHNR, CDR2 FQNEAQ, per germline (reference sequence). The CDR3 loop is CASSFSGLETQYF. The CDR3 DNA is TGTGCCAGCAGCTTCTCAGGGTTGGAGACCCAGTACTTC.

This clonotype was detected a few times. The CDR3 loop is CSARVPDRGAEQFF. The CDR3 DNA follows: TGCAGTGCTAGAGTTCCCGACAGGGGGGCTGAGCAGTTCTTC. The J gene is TRBJ2-1, the V gene TRBV20-1; TRBD1 agrees at 9 bases. Unmatched junction bases numbered 7, after V lost 1 base and J lost 9 bases. Germline-derived CDR1 and CDR2 are DFQATT and SNEGSKA (reference sequence). CDR3 length: 14 amino acids.

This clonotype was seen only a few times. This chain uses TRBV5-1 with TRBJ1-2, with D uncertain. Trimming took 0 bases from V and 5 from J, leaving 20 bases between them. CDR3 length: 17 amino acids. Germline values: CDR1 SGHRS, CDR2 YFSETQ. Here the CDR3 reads CASSLDGQALAAYGYTF. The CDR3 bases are TGCGCCAGCAGCTTGGATGGGCAGGCTCTGGCGGCTTATGGCTACACCTTC.

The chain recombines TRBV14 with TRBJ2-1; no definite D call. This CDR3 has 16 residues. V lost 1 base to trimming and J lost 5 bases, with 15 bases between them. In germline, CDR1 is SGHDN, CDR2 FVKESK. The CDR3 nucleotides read TGTGCCAGCAGCCAAGGCCCCGTACCGGGTGACAATGAGCAGTTCTTC. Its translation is CASSQGPVPGDNEQFF.

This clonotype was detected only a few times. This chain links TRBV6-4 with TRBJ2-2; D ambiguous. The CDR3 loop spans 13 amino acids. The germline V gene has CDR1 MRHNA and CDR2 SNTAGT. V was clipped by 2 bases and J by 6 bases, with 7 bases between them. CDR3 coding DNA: TGTGCCAGCAGTGACGGTGAATCCGGGGAGCTGTTTTTT. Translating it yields CASSDGESGELFF.

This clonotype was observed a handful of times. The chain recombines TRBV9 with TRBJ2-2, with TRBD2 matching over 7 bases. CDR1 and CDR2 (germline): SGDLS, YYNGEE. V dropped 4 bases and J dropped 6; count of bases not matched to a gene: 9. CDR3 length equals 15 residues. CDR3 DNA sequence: TGTGCCAGCAGCCCCCAGACTAGCATCGCCGGGGAGCTGTTTTTT. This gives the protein CASSPQTSIAGELFF.

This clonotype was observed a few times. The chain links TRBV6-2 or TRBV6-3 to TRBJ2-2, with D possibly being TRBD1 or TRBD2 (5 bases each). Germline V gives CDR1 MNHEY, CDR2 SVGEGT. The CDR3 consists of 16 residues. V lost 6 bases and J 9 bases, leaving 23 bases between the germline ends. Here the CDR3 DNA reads TGTGCCAGCAGCCTTATATCGGGGACCCCGGCAAGGGAGCTGTTTTTT. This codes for CASSLISGTPARELFF.

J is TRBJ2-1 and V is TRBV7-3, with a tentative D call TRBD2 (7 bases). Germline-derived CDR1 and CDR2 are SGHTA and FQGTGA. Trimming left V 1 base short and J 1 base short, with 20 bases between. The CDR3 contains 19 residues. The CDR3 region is CASSLIGRGRYVSYNEQFF. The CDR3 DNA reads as TGTGCCAGCAGCTTAATAGGGCGGGGGCGATACGTATCCTACAATGAGCAGTTCTTC. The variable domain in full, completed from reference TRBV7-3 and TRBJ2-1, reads GAGVSQTPSNKVTEKGKYVELRCDPISGHTALYWYRQSLGQGPEFLIYFQGTGAADDSGLPNDRFFAVRPEGSVSTLKIQRTERGDSAVYLCASSLIGRGRYVSYNEQFFGPGTRLTVL.

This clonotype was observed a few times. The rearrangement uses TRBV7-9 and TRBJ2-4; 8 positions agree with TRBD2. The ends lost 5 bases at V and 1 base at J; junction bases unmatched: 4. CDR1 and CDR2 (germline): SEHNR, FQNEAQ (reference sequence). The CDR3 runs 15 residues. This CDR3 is CASSKTGGAKNIQYF. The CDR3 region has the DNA TGTGCCAGCAGCAAAACGGGGGGGGCCAAAAACATTCAGTACTTC.

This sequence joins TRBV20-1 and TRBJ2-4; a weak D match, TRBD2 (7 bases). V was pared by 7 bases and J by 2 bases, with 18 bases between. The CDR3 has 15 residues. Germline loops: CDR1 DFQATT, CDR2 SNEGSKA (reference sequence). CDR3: CSGVWRGRTKNIQYF. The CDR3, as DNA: TGCAGTGGGGTTTGGCGGGGGCGGACCAAAAACATTCAGTACTTC.

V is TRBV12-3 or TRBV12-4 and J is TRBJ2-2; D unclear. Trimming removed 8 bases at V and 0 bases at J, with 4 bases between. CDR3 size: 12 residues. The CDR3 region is CASGANTGELFF. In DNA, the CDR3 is TGTGCCAGCGGGGCGAACACCGGGGAGCTGTTTTTT.

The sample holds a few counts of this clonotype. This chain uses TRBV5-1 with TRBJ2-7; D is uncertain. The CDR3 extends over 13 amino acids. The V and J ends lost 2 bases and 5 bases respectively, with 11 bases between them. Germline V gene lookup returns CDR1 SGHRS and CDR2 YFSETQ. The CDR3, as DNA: TGCGCCAGCAGCTTTAAAACTTTAGACGAGCAGTACTTC. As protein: CASSFKTLDEQYF.

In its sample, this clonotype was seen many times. CDR3 in DNA: TGTGCCAGCAGTTTAGGGTCCCCGGGGAACTATGGCTACACCTTC. Protein sequence: CASSLGSPGNYGYTF. The V gene is TRBV6-5, the J gene TRBJ1-2; D is unclear. Germline CDR1 is MNHEY and CDR2 is SVGAGI. The CDR3 sequence is 15 residues long. V lost 4 bases and J lost 2, with 14 bases in between.